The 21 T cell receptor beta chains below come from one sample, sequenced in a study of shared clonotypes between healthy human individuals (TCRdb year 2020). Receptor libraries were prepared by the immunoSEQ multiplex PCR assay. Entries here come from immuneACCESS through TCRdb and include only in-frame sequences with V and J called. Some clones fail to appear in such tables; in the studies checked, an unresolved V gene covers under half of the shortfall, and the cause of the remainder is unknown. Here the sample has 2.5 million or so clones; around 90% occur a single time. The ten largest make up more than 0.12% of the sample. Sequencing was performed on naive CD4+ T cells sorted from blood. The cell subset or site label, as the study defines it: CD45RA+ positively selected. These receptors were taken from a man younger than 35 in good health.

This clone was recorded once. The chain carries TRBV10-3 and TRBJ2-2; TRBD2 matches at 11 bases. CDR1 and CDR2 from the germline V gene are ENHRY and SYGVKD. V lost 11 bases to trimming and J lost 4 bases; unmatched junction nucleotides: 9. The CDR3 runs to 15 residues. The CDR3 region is CASLAGGPVTGELFF. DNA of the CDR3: TGTGCCTCGTTAGCGGGAGGGCCGGTCACCGGGGAGCTGTTTTTT.

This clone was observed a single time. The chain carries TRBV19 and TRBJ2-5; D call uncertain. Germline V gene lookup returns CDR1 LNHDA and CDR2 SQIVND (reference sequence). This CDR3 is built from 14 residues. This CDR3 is CSLYWGWLEETQYF. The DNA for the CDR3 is TGTTCTCTCTACTGGGGATGGTTAGAAGAGACCCAGTACTTC.

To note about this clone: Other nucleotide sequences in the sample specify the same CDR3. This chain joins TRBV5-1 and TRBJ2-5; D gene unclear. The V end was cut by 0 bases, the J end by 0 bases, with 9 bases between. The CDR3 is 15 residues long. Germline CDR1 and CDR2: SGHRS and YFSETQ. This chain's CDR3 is CASSLVAGNQETQYF. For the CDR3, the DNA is TGCGCCAGCAGCTTGGTCGCTGGCAACCAAGAGACCCAGTACTTC.

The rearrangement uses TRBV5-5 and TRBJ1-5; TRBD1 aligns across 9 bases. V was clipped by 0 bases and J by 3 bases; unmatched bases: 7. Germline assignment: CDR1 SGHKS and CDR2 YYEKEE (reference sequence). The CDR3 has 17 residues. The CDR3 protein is CASSLGAGQGNNQPQHF. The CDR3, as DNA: TGTGCCAGCAGCTTGGGCGCGGGACAGGGAAACAATCAGCCCCAGCATTTT.

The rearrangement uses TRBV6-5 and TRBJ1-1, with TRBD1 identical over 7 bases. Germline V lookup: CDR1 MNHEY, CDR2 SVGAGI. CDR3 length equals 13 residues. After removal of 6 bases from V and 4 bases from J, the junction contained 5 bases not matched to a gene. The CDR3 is CASRQGEGTEAFF. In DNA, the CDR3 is TGTGCCAGCAGGCAGGGGGAGGGCACTGAAGCTTTCTTT.

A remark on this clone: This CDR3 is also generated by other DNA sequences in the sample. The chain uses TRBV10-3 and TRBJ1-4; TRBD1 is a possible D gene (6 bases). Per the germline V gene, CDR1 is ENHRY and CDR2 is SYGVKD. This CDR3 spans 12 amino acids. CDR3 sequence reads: CATGQTNEKLFF. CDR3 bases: TGTGCGACGGGACAAACGAATGAAAAACTGTTTTTT.

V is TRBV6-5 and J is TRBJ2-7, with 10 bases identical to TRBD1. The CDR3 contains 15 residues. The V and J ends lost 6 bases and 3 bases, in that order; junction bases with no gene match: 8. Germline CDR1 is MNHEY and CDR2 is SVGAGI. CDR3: CASRGTGQGSYEQYF. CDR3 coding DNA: TGTGCCAGCAGGGGCACGGGACAGGGGAGCTACGAGCAGTACTTC.

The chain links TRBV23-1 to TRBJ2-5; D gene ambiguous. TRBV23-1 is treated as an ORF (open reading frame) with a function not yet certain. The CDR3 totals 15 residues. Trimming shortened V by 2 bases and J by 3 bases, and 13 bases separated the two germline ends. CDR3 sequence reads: CASSQSPPLKETQYF. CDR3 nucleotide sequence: TGCGCCAGCAGTCAAAGCCCCCCACTGAAAGAGACCCAGTACTTC.

The CDR3 DNA reads as TGTGCCAGCAGCTTGGACAGGGGACGAACCCAGTACTTC. It codes for CASSLDRGRTQYF. The chain joins TRBV11-2 to TRBJ2-5; 9 nucleotides match TRBD1. There are 13 residues in the CDR3. Germline CDR1 SGHAT, CDR2 FQNNGV. The V segment lost 3 bases and the J segment 8 bases; nucleotides outside the gene matches: 4.

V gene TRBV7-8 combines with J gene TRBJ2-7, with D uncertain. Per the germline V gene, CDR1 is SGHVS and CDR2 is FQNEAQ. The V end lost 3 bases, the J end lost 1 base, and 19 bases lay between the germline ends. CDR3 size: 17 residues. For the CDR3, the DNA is TGTGCCAGCAGCTTCCCCCTCTGGCGAGGCCTATCCTACGAGCAGTACTTC. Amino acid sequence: CASSFPLWRGLSYEQYF.

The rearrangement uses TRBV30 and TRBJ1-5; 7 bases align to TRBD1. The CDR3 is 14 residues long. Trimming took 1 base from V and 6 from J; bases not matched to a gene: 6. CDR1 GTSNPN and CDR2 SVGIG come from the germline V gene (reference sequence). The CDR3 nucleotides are TGTGCCTGGAGTGGACAGGGAGTTGCTCAGCCCCAGCATTTT. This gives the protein CAWSGQGVAQPQHF.

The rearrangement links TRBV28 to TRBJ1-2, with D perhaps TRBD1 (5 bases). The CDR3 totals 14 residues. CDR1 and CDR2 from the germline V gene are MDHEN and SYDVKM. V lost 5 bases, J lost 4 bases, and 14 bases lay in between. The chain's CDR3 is CASSGTGEAYGYTF. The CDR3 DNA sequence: TGTGCCAGCAGTGGGACGGGGGAAGCCTATGGCTACACCTTC.

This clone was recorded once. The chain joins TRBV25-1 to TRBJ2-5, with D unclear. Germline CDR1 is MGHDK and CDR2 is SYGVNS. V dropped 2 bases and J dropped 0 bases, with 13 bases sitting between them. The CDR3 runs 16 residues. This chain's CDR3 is CASSETRGTYQETQYF. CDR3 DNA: TGTGCCAGCAGTGAAACTCGTGGAACGTACCAAGAGACCCAGTACTTC.

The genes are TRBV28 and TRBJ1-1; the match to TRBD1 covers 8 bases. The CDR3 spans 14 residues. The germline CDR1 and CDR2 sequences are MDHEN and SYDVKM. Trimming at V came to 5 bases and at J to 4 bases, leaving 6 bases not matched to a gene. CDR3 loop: CASSPGGATTEAFF. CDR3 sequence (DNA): TGTGCCAGCAGTCCAGGGGGCGCGACCACTGAAGCTTTCTTT.

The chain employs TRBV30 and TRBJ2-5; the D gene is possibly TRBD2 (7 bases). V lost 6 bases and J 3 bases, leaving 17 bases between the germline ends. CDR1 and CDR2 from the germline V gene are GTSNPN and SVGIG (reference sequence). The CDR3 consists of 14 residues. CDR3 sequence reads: CACSTGGGEETQYF. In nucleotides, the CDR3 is TGTGCCTGCTCGACCGGAGGGGGGGAAGAGACCCAGTACTTC.

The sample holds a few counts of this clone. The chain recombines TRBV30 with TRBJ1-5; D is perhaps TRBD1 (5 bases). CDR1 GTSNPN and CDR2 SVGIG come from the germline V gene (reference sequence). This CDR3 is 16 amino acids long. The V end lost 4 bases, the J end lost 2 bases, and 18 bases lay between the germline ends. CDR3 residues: CAWKAGDVRGNQPQHF. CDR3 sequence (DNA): TGTGCCTGGAAAGCGGGGGACGTTCGAGGCAATCAGCCCCAGCATTTT.

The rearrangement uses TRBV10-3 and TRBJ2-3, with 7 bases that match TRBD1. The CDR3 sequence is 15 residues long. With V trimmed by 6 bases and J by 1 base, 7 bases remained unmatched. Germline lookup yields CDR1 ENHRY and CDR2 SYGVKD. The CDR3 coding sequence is TGTGCCATCAGGGAACAGGGGTTTGGCACAGATACGCAGTATTTT. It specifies CAIREQGFGTDTQYF.

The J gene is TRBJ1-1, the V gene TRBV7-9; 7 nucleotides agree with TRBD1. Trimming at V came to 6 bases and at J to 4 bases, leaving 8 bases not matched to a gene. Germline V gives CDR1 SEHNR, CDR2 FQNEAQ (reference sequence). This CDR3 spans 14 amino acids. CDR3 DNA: TGTGCCAGCAGTCGAACAGGGGATAGCACTGAAGCTTTCTTT. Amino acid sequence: CASSRTGDSTEAFF.

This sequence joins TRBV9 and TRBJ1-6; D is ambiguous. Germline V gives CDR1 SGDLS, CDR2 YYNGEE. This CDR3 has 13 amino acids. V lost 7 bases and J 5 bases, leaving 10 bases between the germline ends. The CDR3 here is CASGRTDNSPLHF. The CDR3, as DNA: TGTGCCAGCGGGAGGACGGATAATTCACCCCTCCACTTT.

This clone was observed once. The CDR3 sequence is CASSLKPSSYNEQFF. The CDR3 region has the DNA TGTGCCAGCAGTCTAAAACCGAGCTCCTACAATGAGCAGTTCTTC. V gene TRBV2 combines with J gene TRBJ2-1, with D uncertain. The CDR3 has 15 amino acids. V lost 5 bases and J lost 0, with 11 bases in between. CDR1 and CDR2 (germline): SNHLY, FYNNEI.

The DNA of the CDR3 is TGCGCCAGCAGCAGCCAGGGACAGGGAACCACTGAAGCTTTCTTT. It yields the protein CASSSQGQGTTEAFF. The chain employs TRBV5-1 and TRBJ1-1; 9 bases align to TRBD1. This CDR3 contains 15 residues. Germline loops: CDR1 SGHRS, CDR2 YFSETQ. The junction had 8 bases not matched to a gene; V was cut back by 4 bases and J by 4 bases.